The rows below give T cell receptor beta chains drawn from one sample of a study of cytomegalovirus exposure and HLA in healthy donors. Assay: immunoSEQ multiplex PCR; the TCRdb copy retains only in-frame clones and omits some. The data show some 170,000 clones, with 70% to 85% seen just once and more than 3% held by the top ten. Input material: PBMCs. The receptors stem from a woman aged 55-75 years in good health and CMV-seropositive. Each CDR3 is given with its conserved first and last residue. A D gene is named only where the DNA matches it firmly. Clone size appears in some rows only: once, few, many, or a class for an expanded clone.

TRBJ1-2,TRBV28,-,-,TGTGCCAGCGCGCGTGGGGAGCTCTATGGCTACACCTTC,CASARGELYGYTF
TRBJ2-1,TRBV4-3,-,TRBD2,TGCGCCAGCAGCCAAGGACTAGCGGGAAAGTACAATGAGCAGTTCTTC,CASSQGLAGKYNEQFF
TRBJ2-5,TRBV9,-,TRBD1,TGTGCCAGCAGTTATCGACAGGGGGAAGAGACCCAGTACTTC,CASSYRQGEETQYF
TRBJ2-2,TRBV10-3,-,TRBD2,TGTGCCATCAGTGGGGCTAGCGGGGTGAACACCGGGGAGCTGTTTTTT,CAISGASGVNTGELFF
TRBJ2-2,TRBV7-9,-,TRBD1,TGTGCCAGCAGCTCTTACAGGGGACCCGGGGAGCTGTTTTTT,CASSSYRGPGELFF
TRBJ2-6,TRBV7-9,-,-,TGTGCCAGCAGCTTAGTCGGGCAGTCCTCTGGGGCCAACGGCCTGACTTTC,CASSLVGQSSGANGLTF
TRBJ2-7,TRBV7-2,-,TRBD1,TGTGCCAGCAGCCTTCCGGGACAGCCCTACGAGCAGTACTTC,CASSLPGQPYEQYF
TRBJ2-3,TRBV5-1,-,TRBD2,TGCGCCAGCAGCCTGGAAGGGCTAGCGGGGGGCACAGATACGCAGTATTTT,CASSLEGLAGGTDTQYF
TRBJ2-5,TRBV25-1,-,TRBD2,TGTGCCAGCAGGAGTTTTCAACTAGCGGGAGGAGAGACCCAGTACTTC,CASRSFQLAGGETQYF
TRBJ1-5,TRBV28,-,-,TGTGCCAGCGAAGGGGGGGCAAATCAGCCCCAGCATTTT,CASEGGANQPQHF
TRBJ2-1,TRBV6-1,-,TRBD1,TGTGCCAGCAGTGACGAGGGACAGGGGCGTAGAAATGAGCAGTTCTTC,CASSDEGQGRRNEQFF
TRBJ1-5,TRBV6-6,-,-,TGTGCCAGCAAAACCTACAGCAATCAGCCCCAGCATTTT,CASKTYSNQPQHF
TRBJ2-3,TRBV4-3,-,TRBD2,TGCGCCAGCAGCCGAGCGGGGGGCCTCACGACCGCTACAGATACGCAGTATTTT,CASSRAGGLTTATDTQYF
TRBJ1-5,TRBV5-6,-,-,TGTGCCAGCAGCTTGGGTAGGGGAGGGGGATGGGGCAATCAGCCCCAGCATTTT,CASSLGRGGGWGNQPQHF
TRBJ1-5,TRBV4-1,-,TRBD1,TGCGCCAGCAGCCAAGGGGACAGGGATGCTCAGCCCCAGCATTTT,CASSQGDRDAQPQHF
TRBJ1-2,TRBV27,-,-,TGTGCCAGCAGTTTAACAGGTCCTAACTATGGCTACACCTTC,CASSLTGPNYGYTF
TRBJ2-5,TRBV5-1,-,-,TGCGCCAGCAGCTTAAGCGTACAAGAGACCCAGTACTTC,CASSLSVQETQYF
TRBJ1-1,TRBV2,-,-,TGTGCCAGCCCTGCGGGGGACACTGAAGCTTTCTTT,CASPAGDTEAFF
TRBJ2-3,TRBV4-2,-,TRBD1,TGTGCCAGCAGCCAAGTTACAGGGGGCCTAGATACGCAGTATTTT,CASSQVTGGLDTQYF
TRBJ2-7,TRBV5-5,once,-,TGTGCCAGCAGCCTCTGGGGGGTTTTGTTAGCCTACGAGCAGTACTTC,CASSLWGVLLAYEQYF
TRBJ1-1,TRBV5-1,-,TRBD1,TGCGCCAGCGGGACAGGATTGAACACTGAAGCTTTCTTT,CASGTGLNTEAFF
TRBJ2-1,TRBV7-2,-,TRBD2,TGTGCCAGCAGCCTTAGCGGGGGGGCCCGGAATGAGCAGTTCTTC,CASSLSGGARNEQFF
TRBJ1-2,TRBV30,-,-,TGTGCCTGGAGTGTACGTAGCTCACGGAACTATGGCTACACCTTC,CAWSVRSSRNYGYTF
TRBJ2-7,TRBV9,-,-,TGTGCCAGCAGCGTAGGGCAGGGAACCTACGAGCAGTACTTC,CASSVGQGTYEQYF
TRBJ1-2,TRBV6-5,few,-,TGTGCCAGCAGTTCCAAAACCAGGGGAGTTTATGGCTACACCTTC,CASSSKTRGVYGYTF
TRBJ2-7,TRBV7-2,-,TRBD1,TGTGCCAGCAGCCGTAGACGGGACAGCTCCTACGAGCAGTACTTC,CASSRRRDSSYEQYF
TRBJ2-1,TRBV7-3,-,TRBD2,TGTGCCAGCAGCTTAGCAGCGGGGGGCAGGTATGAGCAGTTCTTC,CASSLAAGGRYEQFF
TRBJ2-7,TRBV7-2,-,-,TGTGCCAGCAGCTCTCGGACGGACATGGGAGAGCAGTACTTC,CASSSRTDMGEQYF
TRBJ1-2,TRBV6-4,few,TRBD1,TGTGCCAGCAGTGACCCCTCGACAGGGGGTGGCTACACCTTC,CASSDPSTGGGYTF
TRBJ2-7,TRBV9,-,TRBD1,TGTGCCAGCAGCGTAGCCCCAACTGGGACAGGACTCTCCTACGAGCAGTACTTC,CASSVAPTGTGLSYEQYF
TRBJ2-7,TRBV10-3,-,-,TGTGCCATCAGTGAGCCAGGGACTGCCTCCTACGAGCAGTACTTC,CAISEPGTASYEQYF
TRBJ2-5,TRBV9,few,-,TGTGCCAGCAGCGTAGGTCCCGGACTAGAGACCCAGTACTTC,CASSVGPGLETQYF
TRBJ2-5,TRBV7-2,-,TRBD2,TGTGCCAGCAGCTCCGGGACTAGCAATTTGGAGACCCAGTACTTC,CASSSGTSNLETQYF
TRBJ1-5,TRBV2,-,TRBD1,TGTGCCAGCACCATGGGACAGGGGAATGCGGGCAATCAGCCCCAGCATTTT,CASTMGQGNAGNQPQHF
TRBJ2-7,TRBV11-3,-,-,TGTGCCAGCAGCGCAGGACAGCCCATGGTCGAGCAGTACTTC,CASSAGQPMVEQYF
TRBJ2-7,TRBV7-9,-,TRBD1,TGTGCCAGCAGCCTAGGTGGACAGGGATACGACGAGCAGTACTTC,CASSLGGQGYDEQYF
TRBJ2-5,TRBV5-1,-,-,TGCGCCAGCAGCTTGTTTCCGGGCCAAGAGACCCAGTACTTC,CASSLFPGQETQYF
TRBJ1-2,TRBV7-2,-,-,TGTGCCAGCAGCTTCCTGACAGCTTACTATGGCTACACCTTC,CASSFLTAYYGYTF
TRBJ2-1,TRBV27,-,-,TGTGCCAGCAGGAGCATTGATGAGCAGTTCTTC,CASRSIDEQFF
TRBJ2-2,TRBV5-1,few,TRBD2,TGCGCCAGCAGTCCAGGGAGCGGGAGCCACACCGGGGAGCTGTTTTTT,CASSPGSGSHTGELFF
TRBJ2-3,TRBV28,-,TRBD2,TGTGCCAGCACTAGCGGGGGGGCCTCAGATACGCAGTATTTT,CASTSGGASDTQYF
TRBJ2-1,TRBV5-1,-,TRBD2,TGCGCCAGCAGCTTATATAGCGGGAGTCCCTACAATGAGCAGTTCTTC,CASSLYSGSPYNEQFF
TRBJ1-1,TRBV6-5,-,-,TGTGCCAGCCGGGACAACGGGTGGAACACTGAAGCTTTCTTT,CASRDNGWNTEAFF
TRBJ2-7,TRBV29-1,once,-,TGCAGCGTTCGACGGGAGACCCTGGGGGAGCAGTACTTC,CSVRRETLGEQYF
TRBJ1-5,TRBV28,-,-,TGTGCCAGCAGTTTAGAAGGGGCTGACAATCAGCCCCAGCATTTT,CASSLEGADNQPQHF
TRBJ1-6,TRBV28,once,-,TGTGCCAGCAGTTTCACGGGATGGGGCTCCTATAATTCACCCCTCCACTTT,CASSFTGWGSYNSPLHF
TRBJ1-5,TRBV19,few,-,TGTGCCAGCCAACCAGGGGTCAGGCAGCCCCAGCATTTT,CASQPGVRQPQHF
TRBJ2-7,TRBV21-1,once,-,TGTGCCAGCAGCAAATCTCCGGGACAGGCCTACGAGCAGTACTTC,CASSKSPGQAYEQYF
TRBJ2-7,TRBV5-1,-,TRBD1,TGCGCCAGCAGCTTGGTAGGGACAGTACACTACGAGCAGTACTTC,CASSLVGTVHYEQYF
TRBJ2-7,TRBV29-1,-,TRBD1,TGCAGCGTTGGGAGGGGACAGGACGAGCAGTACTTC,CSVGRGQDEQYF
TRBJ1-1,TRBV27,-,-,TGTGCCAGCAATCCCTGGGGGGGAGGAGGGAACACTGAAGCTTTCTTT,CASNPWGGGGNTEAFF
TRBJ2-7,TRBV30,-,-,TGTGCCTGGAGAGGTAGCGGCACCTCCTACGAGCAGTACTTC,CAWRGSGTSYEQYF
TRBJ1-1,TRBV7-8,-,-,TGTGCCAGCAGCTTAGAGGGCAGCGGGATAATGAACACTGAAGCTTTCTTT,CASSLEGSGIMNTEAFF
TRBJ2-7,TRBV4-2,-,TRBD1,TGTGCCAGCAGCCAAGAAGGAACAGGGGCCTACGAGCAGTACTTC,CASSQEGTGAYEQYF
TRBJ2-3,TRBV7-3,-,-,TGTGCCAGCAGCTTGGACTCCCTCACAGATACGCAGTATTTT,CASSLDSLTDTQYF
TRBJ2-1,TRBV19,few,-,TGTGCCACCACTCCAGGGCCCCGGGCTCAGCAGTTCTTC,CATTPGPRAQQFF
TRBJ2-5,TRBV7-7,-,TRBD1,TGTGCCAGCAGCCCAGGGGGCCCGGAGACCCAGTACTTC,CASSPGGPETQYF
TRBJ1-3,TRBV29-1,-,-,TGCAGCGCCGGGGAAGGGTATGGAAACACCATATATTTT,CSAGEGYGNTIYF
TRBJ2-1,TRBV11-3,-,-,TGTGCCAGCAGCTTTACAGGGTCCTACAATGAGCAGTTCTTC,CASSFTGSYNEQFF
TRBJ2-5,TRBV7-3,-,-,TGTGCCAGCAGCAGCTCAGGGGAAGGGAAGACCCAGTACTTC,CASSSSGEGKTQYF